This passage covers 23 T cell receptor beta chains from one sample sequenced in a study of OX40 agonist ivuxolimab in advanced cancers. Assay used: immunoSEQ multiplex PCR; TCRdb lists only in-frame clones, some missing. The table lists roughly 100,000 clones, 80% to 85% of them singletons. This specimen was CD4+ or CD8+ T cells sorted from blood, taken in a trial of the OX40 agonist ivuxolimab. The receptor source for this set is an adult with an advanced solid tumor such as melanoma, head and neck, liver or kidney cancer.

This chain links TRBV5-1 with TRBJ1-4; D perhaps matches TRBD1 (5 bases). Trimming took 0 bases from V and 5 from J, leaving 11 bases between them. In germline, CDR1 is SGHRS, CDR2 YFSETQ. This CDR3 contains 15 residues. The CDR3 here is CASSLGGAWNEKLFF. The DNA of the CDR3 is TGCGCCAGCAGCTTGGGGGGCGCATGGAATGAAAAACTGTTTTTT.

The V and J genes are TRBV7-2 and TRBJ1-1; the match to TRBD1 covers 9 bases. Germline trimming cut 6 bases from V and 10 bases from J; bases unmatched to any gene: 9. Germline V gene lookup returns CDR1 SGHTA and CDR2 FQGNSA. The CDR3 runs 13 residues. CDR3 DNA sequence: TGTGCCAGCAGTCCGGGACAGGGATTTCCAGCTTTCTTT. Translating it yields CASSPGQGFPAFF. Drawing the rest from reference TRBV7-2 and TRBJ1-1, the complete variable domain is GAGVSQSPSNKVTEKGKDVELRCDPISGHTALYWYRQSLGQGLEFLIYFQGNSAPDKSGLPSDRFSAERTGGSVSTLTIQRTQQEDSAVYLCASSPGQGFPAFFGQGTRLTVV.

The rearrangement links TRBV28 to TRBJ2-5; 11 positions agree with TRBD1. The CDR3 is 15 residues long. J gave up 4 bases and V 4 bases, and 5 bases lay outside the gene matches. The germline CDR1 and CDR2 sequences are MDHEN and SYDVKM. The CDR3 sequence is CASSSMDRGRETQYF. In nucleotides, the CDR3 is TGTGCCAGCAGTTCAATGGACAGGGGGCGAGAGACCCAGTACTTC.

The chain combines TRBV9 with TRBJ2-2, with 9 positions matching TRBD2. The CDR3 has 17 amino acids. The V segment lost 0 bases and the J segment 3 bases; nucleotides outside the gene matches: 6. Germline V CDR1 and CDR2: SGDLS, YYNGEE. CDR3 coding DNA: TGTGCCAGCAGCGTAGCCTCCGCGGGGGGGTACACCGGGGAGCTGTTTTTT. Its protein is CASSVASAGGYTGELFF.

The chain combines TRBV11-2 with TRBJ2-5; TRBD2 is a possible D gene (7 bases). CDR3 length equals 16 residues. The V gene's germline CDR1 is SGHAT and CDR2 FQNNGV. V lost 4 bases to trimming and J lost 0 bases, with 15 bases between them. This CDR3 is CASSSFRGGNQETQYF. Here the CDR3 DNA reads TGTGCCAGCAGCTCCTTTAGGGGGGGGAACCAAGAGACCCAGTACTTC. Combining the CDR3 with reference TRBV11-2 and TRBJ2-5 gives the whole variable domain EAGVAQSPRYKIIEKRQSVAFWCNPISGHATLYWYQQILGQGPKLLIQFQNNGVVDDSQLPKDRFSAERLKGVDSTLKIQPAKLEDSAVYLCASSSFRGGNQETQYFGPGTRLLVL.

V and J are TRBV2 and TRBJ1-2, with D perhaps TRBD1 (5 bases). The V end lost 6 bases, the J end lost 4 bases, and 12 bases lay between the germline ends. The CDR3 loop spans 13 amino acids. Germline V gene sequence: CDR1 SNHLY, CDR2 FYNNEI. CDR3 protein: CASSALGAYGYTF. The CDR3, as DNA: TGTGCCAGCAGCGCTCTCGGGGCCTATGGCTACACCTTC.

This clone appeared once. V and J are TRBV11-2 and TRBJ2-5; 9 bases agree with TRBD1. The CDR3 covers 16 residues. Per germline, CDR1 SGHAT and CDR2 FQNNGV. Trimming took 2 bases from V and 5 from J; bases not matched to a gene: 9. Written as DNA, the CDR3 is TGTGCCAGCAGCTTACGGACAGGGGAATTTGGGGAGACCCAGTACTTC. The encoded protein is CASSLRTGEFGETQYF.

CDR3 sequence: CAWIRRDGANVLTF. The DNA of the CDR3 is TGTGCCTGGATTAGGAGAGATGGGGCCAACGTCCTGACTTTC. V and J are TRBV30 and TRBJ2-6; no definite D call. Trimming left V 4 bases short and J 3 bases short, with 10 bases between. The CDR3 is 14 amino acids. CDR1 and CDR2 from the germline V gene are GTSNPN and SVGIG (reference sequence).

The chain joins TRBV11-2 to TRBJ2-7; no clear D. CDR1 and CDR2 from the germline V gene are SGHAT and FQNNGV. This CDR3 is 16 amino acids long. Trimming pared 0 bases from V and 2 bases from J, leaving 14 bases between. The CDR3 spells CASSLDLERSAYEQYF. The DNA for the CDR3 is TGTGCCAGCAGCTTAGATCTGGAACGTTCGGCCTACGAGCAGTACTTC.

The rearrangement uses TRBV2 and TRBJ1-4; perhaps TRBD1 as D (5 bases). V lost 7 bases and J lost 5, with 14 bases in between. Germline values: CDR1 SNHLY, CDR2 FYNNEI. This CDR3 is 14 amino acids long. The CDR3 sequence is CASTLGQANEKLFF. DNA of the CDR3: TGTGCCAGCACCTTGGGGCAGGCCAATGAAAAACTGTTTTTT.

The rearrangement joins TRBV28 to TRBJ2-7, with TRBD1 matching 9 bases. CDR1 and CDR2 (germline): MDHEN, SYDVKM. The CDR3 contains 14 residues. After removal of 4 bases from V and 6 bases from J, the junction contained 7 bases not matched to a gene. CDR3 DNA sequence: TGTGCCAGCAGTTCGGCCGGGACAGGGTTCGAGCAGTACTTC. Protein sequence: CASSSAGTGFEQYF.

J is TRBJ2-1 and V is TRBV10-1; 9 bases fit TRBD1. Unmatched junction bases numbered 17, after V lost 4 bases and J lost 7 bases. CDR3 size: 18 residues. Germline V lookup: CDR1 WNHNN, CDR2 SYGVQD (reference sequence). This CDR3 reads CASSGGQGTDYSKNEQFF. The CDR3 DNA follows: TGCGCCAGCAGTGGGGGACAGGGTACAGATTATTCCAAGAATGAGCAGTTCTTC.

J is TRBJ1-2 and V is TRBV19; perhaps TRBD1 as D (5 bases). V lost 5 bases, J lost 8 bases, and 18 bases lay in between. Looked up from germline, CDR1 is LNHDA and CDR2 is SQIVND (reference sequence). This CDR3 is built from 14 residues. Written as DNA, the CDR3 is TGTGCCAGTAGTCCCAGGGATGGCCCCGGCGGCTACACCTTC. Its protein product is CASSPRDGPGGYTF.

The genes are TRBV11-2 and TRBJ2-3, with D tentatively TRBD1 or TRBD2 (6 bases each). The CDR3 loop spans 15 amino acids. Per germline, CDR1 SGHAT and CDR2 FQNNGV. The V end was cut by 1 base, the J end by 8 bases, with 16 bases between. The CDR3 is CASSLGLGGAGTQYF. The CDR3 coding sequence is TGTGCCAGCAGCTTAGGGCTGGGGGGCGCTGGTACGCAGTATTTT.

This rearrangement joins TRBV7-2 to TRBJ2-5, with 7 bases fitting TRBD2. The V gene's germline CDR1 is SGHTA and CDR2 FQGNSA. J was trimmed by 1 base and V by 2 bases; bases with no gene match: 16. The CDR3 has 19 amino acids. CDR3 nucleotides: TGTGCCAGCAGCTTAATCCCCAGTGTTCAGGGAGGGAGCCAAGAGACCCAGTACTTC. Encoded protein: CASSLIPSVQGGSQETQYF.

J is TRBJ2-5 and V is TRBV28; 7 nucleotides align to TRBD1. Per germline, CDR1 MDHEN and CDR2 SYDVKM. V lost 4 bases, J lost 2 bases, and 7 bases stayed unmatched. This CDR3 comprises 15 residues. The CDR3 sequence: CASSWMQGQQETQYF. The CDR3 DNA is TGTGCCAGCAGTTGGATGCAGGGACAGCAAGAGACCCAGTACTTC.

The sample holds one count of this clone. The chain links TRBV27 to TRBJ2-3, with 12 bases that match TRBD2. V lost 6 bases, J lost 2 bases, and 9 bases stayed unmatched. Germline V gene data show CDR1 as MNHEY and CDR2 as SMNVEV (reference sequence). The CDR3 is 17 amino acids. CDR3 sequence reads: CASRPTGLAGLTDTQYF. For the CDR3, the DNA is TGTGCCAGCAGACCAACCGGACTAGCGGGGCTCACAGATACGCAGTATTTT.

V is TRBV28 and J is TRBJ1-3; 8 bases match TRBD1. Losses at the gene ends were 10 bases for V and 0 bases for J; bases not matched to a gene: 11. The CDR3 has 16 amino acids. CDR1 and CDR2 from the germline V gene are MDHEN and SYDVKM. CDR3 bases: TGTGCCACCGGGACAGGAAATGAATTCTCTGGAAACACCATATATTTT. Protein product: CATGTGNEFSGNTIYF.

V gene TRBV5-1 combines with J gene TRBJ1-6; the D is unclear. V was cut by 2 bases and J by 9 bases, with 12 bases left in between. The CDR3 has 14 amino acids. CDR1 is SGHRS and CDR2 is YFSETQ in the germline V gene. The CDR3 DNA follows: TGCGCCAGCAGCTTAGAATCAGAGGGTTCACCCCTCCACTTT. Protein product: CASSLESEGSPLHF.

This chain connects TRBV18 to TRBJ2-2, with no clear D. Germline V gives CDR1 KGHSH, CDR2 LQKENI. V gave up 8 bases and J gave up 2 bases, with 3 bases separating them. The CDR3 contains 11 residues. The CDR3 loop is CASQNTGELFF. The CDR3 region has the DNA TGTGCCAGCCAAAACACCGGGGAGCTGTTTTTT.

The chain couples TRBV11-3 to TRBJ2-7, with a tentative D call TRBD1 (6 bases). The CDR3 is 13 amino acids. Germline-derived CDR1 and CDR2 are SGHNT and YENEEA. The V end lost 3 bases, the J end lost 5 bases, and 11 bases lay between the germline ends. This chain's CDR3 is CASSFAGVDEQYF. The CDR3 region has the DNA TGTGCCAGCAGCTTCGCAGGGGTCGACGAGCAGTACTTC.

This clone was observed a single time. The rearrangement uses TRBV5-4 and TRBJ1-6; D not certain. This CDR3 spans 14 amino acids. Germline CDR1 and CDR2: SGHNT and YYREEE (reference sequence). V was pared by 0 bases and J by 7 bases, with 8 bases between. CDR3 sequence: CASSLVPDNSPLHF. In DNA form, the CDR3 reads TGTGCCAGCAGCTTGGTCCCCGACAATTCACCCCTCCACTTT.

As DNA, the CDR3 is TGTGCCAGCAGCCCGGGGGGGACAGGTTCTACGCGCCAAGAGACCCAGTACTTC. Amino acid sequence: CASSPGGTGSTRQETQYF. The chain is built from TRBV5-4 and TRBJ2-5, with D perhaps matching TRBD1 or TRBD2 (8 bases each). The V gene's germline CDR1 is SGHNT and CDR2 YYREEE (reference sequence). The CDR3 length is 18 residues. V was clipped by 4 bases and J by 1 base, with 23 bases between them.